A selection of T cell receptor beta chains follows, all from one sample in a study of shared clonotypes between healthy human individuals. Data came from immunoSEQ multiplex PCR; TCRdb stores just in-frame clones and leaves some out. The table shows roughly 1,500,000 clones, with around 98% occurring only once. Sample: naive CD4+ T cells sorted from blood. The receptors originated from a man aged 25-40 years in good health. Both conserved end residues are trimmed from each CDR3. The order of the fields is J gene, V gene, clone size, CDR3 protein. Expanded clones are given a class, and other clones once, few, many or no size at all.

>TRBJ2-7|TRBV5-1|NA
ASSAPGARATYEQY
>TRBJ2-7|TRBV5-1|NA
ASSSTGGAFYEQY
>TRBJ1-2|TRBV18|NA
ASSPGTGYGYT
>TRBJ2-4|TRBV28|NA
ASSPGGTKNIQY
>TRBJ2-3|TRBV29-1|NA
SVQTRDPETDTQY
>TRBJ2-3|TRBV27|NA
ASSQLRVSDTQY
>TRBJ2-3|TRBV10-3|NA
AISESAGLVKDTQY
>TRBJ1-2|TRBV7-9|NA
ASSLDLIHYGYT
>TRBJ2-5|TRBV5-5|NA
ASSGTQGGETQY
>TRBJ2-1|TRBV5-4|NA
ASRPGTSGRRGEQF
>TRBJ1-2|TRBV28|NA
ASSLKQAQAYGYT
>TRBJ2-7|TRBV6-6|NA
ASGQTGSYEQY
>TRBJ2-7|TRBV11-2|NA
ASSRNFGEGYEQY
>TRBJ2-2|TRBV6-5|NA
ASSALWGHGELF
>TRBJ2-1|TRBV7-7|NA
ASSLAGLDAYNEQF
>TRBJ2-7|TRBV9|NA
ASSPRGGPSYEQY
>TRBJ2-7|TRBV5-1|NA
ASSIEHPNYEQY
>TRBJ2-7|TRBV18|NA
ASSPTLPAGAHEQY
>TRBJ2-5|TRBV10-3|NA
AIRSDRVEGTQY
>TRBJ1-2|TRBV5-1|NA
ASSLAGPNYGYT
>TRBJ1-5|TRBV29-1|NA
SVAGTGNQPQH
>TRBJ1-3|TRBV25-1|NA
ASSEGQGSGNTIY
>TRBJ2-7|TRBV18|NA
ASSPKWSGPYEQY
>TRBJ2-7|TRBV6-5|NA
ASSYSGIEKTYEQY
>TRBJ1-1|TRBV7-6|NA
ASSPIRPNGAEAF
>TRBJ2-3|TRBV5-8|NA
ASSLRGTDTQY
>TRBJ2-5|TRBV19|NA
ASSIRTSSYQETQY
>TRBJ1-1|TRBV7-8|once
ASSLSEAPRAF
>TRBJ2-4|TRBV5-8|NA
ASSYSGRRNIQY
>TRBJ1-1|TRBV15|NA
ATSRDPFRQGADTEAF
>TRBJ2-7|TRBV5-5|NA
ASSRLAAPSEQY
>TRBJ1-5|TRBV27|NA
ASSLQGLSNQPQH
>TRBJ2-7|TRBV4-2|NA
ASSLRLAGDIEQY
>TRBJ2-7|TRBV7-9|NA
ASSPRTLEQY
>TRBJ2-5|TRBV7-3|NA
ASSLTGSSGSETQY
>TRBJ2-2|TRBV18|NA
ASSPQGVGELF
>TRBJ2-5|TRBV5-4|NA
ASSTTSGQSQY